This T cell receptor beta chain was obtained from a study of TIL therapy for anti-PD-1-resistant metastatic lung cancer. Study details: Median tumor PD-L1 proportion score was about 6%.

Time point indicated: pre-treatment sample, taken before nivolumab and TIL therapy. Pleural nodules or supraclavicular lymph nodes made up most of the excised metastases sampled. Sequencing used immunoSEQ v3. Only in-frame clones appear in the TCRdb table, and some are missing; sequencing was by immunoSEQ multiplex PCR. The sample lists more than 90,000 clones; around 71% were seen once. CDR3 length equals 18 residues. Sequencing was performed on tumor tissue, taken at baseline. The clonotype originates from a person aged 25 to 80 with non-small cell lung cancer. The V gene is TRBV12-2, the J gene TRBJ2-1; the DNA was not compared with TRBD2, the D call given in the table. TRBV12-2 is a pseudogene. The CDR3 DNA reads TGTGCAAGTCGCTTACCCCAAAGCGGGGGGGCGGGGGTTGATGAGCAGTTCTTC. Amino acid sequence: CASRLPQSGGAGVDEQFF.